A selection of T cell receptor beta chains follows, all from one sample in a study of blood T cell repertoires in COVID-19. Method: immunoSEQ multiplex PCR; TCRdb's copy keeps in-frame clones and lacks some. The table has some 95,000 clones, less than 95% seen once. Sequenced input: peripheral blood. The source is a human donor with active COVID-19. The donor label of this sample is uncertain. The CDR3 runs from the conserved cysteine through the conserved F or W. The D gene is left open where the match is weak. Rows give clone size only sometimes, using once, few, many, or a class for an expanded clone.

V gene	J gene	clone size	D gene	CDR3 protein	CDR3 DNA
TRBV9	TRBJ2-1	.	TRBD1	CASGSVGQGSSYNEQFF	TGTGCCAGCGGAAGTGTAGGACAGGGGAGCTCCTACAATGAGCAGTTCTTC
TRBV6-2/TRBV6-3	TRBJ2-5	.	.	CASSYSFEAVRLETQYF	TGTGCCAGCAGTTACTCATTTGAGGCGGTACGCCTAGAGACCCAGTACTTC
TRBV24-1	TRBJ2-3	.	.	CATSGTEPSTDTQYF	TGTGCCACCAGTGGGACAGAGCCTAGCACAGATACGCAGTATTTT
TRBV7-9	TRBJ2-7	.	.	CASSYLDGYEQYF	TGTGCCAGCAGCTACCTAGACGGATACGAGCAGTACTTC
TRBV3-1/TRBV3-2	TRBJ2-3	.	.	CASSQGVVSGSTDTQYF	TGTGCCAGCAGCCAAGGCGTCGTTAGCGGAAGCACAGATACGCAGTATTTT
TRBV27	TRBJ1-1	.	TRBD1	CASRTGIVTEAFF	TGTGCCAGCAGGACAGGGATCGTCACTGAAGCTTTCTTT
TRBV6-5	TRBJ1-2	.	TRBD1	CASSYSIGGSYGYTF	TGTGCCAGCAGTTACTCGATAGGGGGCTCCTATGGCTACACCTTC
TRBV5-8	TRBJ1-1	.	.	CASSHGWGGTEAFF	TGTGCCAGCAGCCACGGGTGGGGGGGCACTGAAGCTTTCTTT
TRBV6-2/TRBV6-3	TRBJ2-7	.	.	CASSFDGAEGSYEQYF	TGTGCCAGCAGTTTTGACGGAGCGGAGGGTTCCTACGAGCAGTACTTC
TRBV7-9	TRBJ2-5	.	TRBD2	CASSLPGTSTETQYF	TGTGCCAGCAGCTTACCCGGGACTAGCACAGAGACCCAGTACTTC
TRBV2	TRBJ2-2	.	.	CASSMRGINTGELFF	TGTGCCAGCAGTATGAGGGGGATAAACACCGGGGAGCTGTTTTTT
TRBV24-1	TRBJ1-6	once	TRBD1	CATSDSRTGYGDSPLHF	TGTGCCACCAGTGACAGTCGGACAGGTTATGGCGATTCACCCCTCCACTTT
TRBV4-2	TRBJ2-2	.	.	CASSLTGVSGTGELFF	TGTGCCAGCAGCCTAACGGGAGTTTCGGGCACCGGGGAGCTGTTTTTT
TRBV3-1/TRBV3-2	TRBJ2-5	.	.	CASSQLETQYF	TGTGCCAGCAGCCAACTAGAGACCCAGTACTTC
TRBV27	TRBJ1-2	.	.	CASSFTGGYGYTF	TGTGCCAGCAGTTTTACGGGGGGATATGGCTACACCTTC
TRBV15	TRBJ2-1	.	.	CASGWRAGPVWSEQFF	TGTGCCTCAGGGTGGCGCGCGGGGCCTGTCTGGAGTGAGCAGTTCTTC
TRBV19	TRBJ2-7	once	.	CASSIQDTSYEQYF	TGTGCCAGTAGTATTCAGGACACCTCCTACGAGCAGTACTTC